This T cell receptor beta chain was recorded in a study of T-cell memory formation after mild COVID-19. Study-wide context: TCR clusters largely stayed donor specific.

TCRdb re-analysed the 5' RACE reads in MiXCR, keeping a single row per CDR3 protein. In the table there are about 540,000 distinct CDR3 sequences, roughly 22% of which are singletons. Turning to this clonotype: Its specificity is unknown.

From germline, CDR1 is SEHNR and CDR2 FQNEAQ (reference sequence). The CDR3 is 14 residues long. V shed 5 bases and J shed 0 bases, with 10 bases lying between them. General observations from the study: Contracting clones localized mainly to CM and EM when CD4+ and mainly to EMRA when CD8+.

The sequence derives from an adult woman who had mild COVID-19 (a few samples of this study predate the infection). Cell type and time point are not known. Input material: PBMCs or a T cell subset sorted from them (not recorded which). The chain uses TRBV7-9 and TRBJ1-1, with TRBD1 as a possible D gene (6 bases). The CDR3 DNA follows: TGTGCCAGCAGCGGCCGGGACATGAACACTGAAGCTTTCTTT. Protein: CASSGRDMNTEAFF. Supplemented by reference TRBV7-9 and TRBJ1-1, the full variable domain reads DTGVSQNPRHKITKRGQNVTFRCDPISEHNRLYWYRQTLGQGPEFLTYFQNEAQLEKSRLLSDRFSAERPKGSFSTLEIQRTEQGDSAMYLCASSGRDMNTEAFFGQGTRLTVV.